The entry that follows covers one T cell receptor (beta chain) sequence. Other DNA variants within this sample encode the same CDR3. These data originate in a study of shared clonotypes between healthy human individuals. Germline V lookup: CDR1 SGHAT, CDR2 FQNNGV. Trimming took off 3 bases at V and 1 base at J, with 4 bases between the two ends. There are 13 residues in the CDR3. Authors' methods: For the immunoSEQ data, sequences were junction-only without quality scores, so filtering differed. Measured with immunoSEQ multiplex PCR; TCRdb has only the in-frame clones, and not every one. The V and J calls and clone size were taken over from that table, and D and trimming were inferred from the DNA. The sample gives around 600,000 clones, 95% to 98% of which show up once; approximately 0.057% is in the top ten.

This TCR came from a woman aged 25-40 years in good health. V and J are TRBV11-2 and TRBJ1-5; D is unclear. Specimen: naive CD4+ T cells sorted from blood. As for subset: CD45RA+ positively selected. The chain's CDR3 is CASSLDSNQPQHF. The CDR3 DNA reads TGTGCCAGCAGCTTGGACAGCAATCAGCCCCAGCATTTT.